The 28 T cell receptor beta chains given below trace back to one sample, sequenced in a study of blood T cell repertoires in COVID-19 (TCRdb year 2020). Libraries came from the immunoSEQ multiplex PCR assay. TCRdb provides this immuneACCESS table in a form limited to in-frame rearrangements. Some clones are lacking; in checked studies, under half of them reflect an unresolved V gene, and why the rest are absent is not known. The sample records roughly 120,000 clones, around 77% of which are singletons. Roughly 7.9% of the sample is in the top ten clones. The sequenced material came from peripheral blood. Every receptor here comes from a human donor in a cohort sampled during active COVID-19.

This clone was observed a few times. The DNA for the CDR3 is TGCAGTGCTAGTCATCAGGTGGGAAACACCATATATTTT. Translating it yields CSASHQVGNTIYF. This chain links TRBV20-1 with TRBJ1-3; D gene ambiguous. V lost 3 bases and J 4 bases, leaving 10 bases between the germline ends. Germline CDR1 reads DFQATT; CDR2 reads SNEGSKA (reference sequence). The CDR3 is 13 amino acids.

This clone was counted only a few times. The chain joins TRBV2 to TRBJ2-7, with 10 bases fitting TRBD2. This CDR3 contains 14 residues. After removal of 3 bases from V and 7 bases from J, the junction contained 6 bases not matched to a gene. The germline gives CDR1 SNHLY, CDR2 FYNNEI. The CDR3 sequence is CASSEELAGAEQYF. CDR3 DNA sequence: TGTGCCAGCAGTGAGGAGCTAGCGGGGGCTGAGCAGTACTTC.

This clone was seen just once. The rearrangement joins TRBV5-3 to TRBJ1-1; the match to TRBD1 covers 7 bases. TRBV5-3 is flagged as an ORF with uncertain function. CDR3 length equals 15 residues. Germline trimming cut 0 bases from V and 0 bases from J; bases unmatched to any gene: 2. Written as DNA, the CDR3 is TGTGCCAGAAGCTTGGGGGGACAGCTGAACACTGAAGCTTTCTTT. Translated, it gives CARSLGGQLNTEAFF.

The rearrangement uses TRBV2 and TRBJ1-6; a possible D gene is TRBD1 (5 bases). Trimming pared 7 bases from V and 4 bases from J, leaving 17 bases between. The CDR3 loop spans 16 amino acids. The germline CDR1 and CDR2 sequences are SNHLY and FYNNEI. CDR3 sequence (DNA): TGTGCCAGCATCCCAGGGCCCTCCGCTTATAATTCACCCCTCCACTTT. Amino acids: CASIPGPSAYNSPLHF.

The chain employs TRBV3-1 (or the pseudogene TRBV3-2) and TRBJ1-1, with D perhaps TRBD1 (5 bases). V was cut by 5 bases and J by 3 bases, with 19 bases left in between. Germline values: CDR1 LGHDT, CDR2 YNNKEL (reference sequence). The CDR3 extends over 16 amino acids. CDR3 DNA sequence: TGTGCCAGCAGCACCCCCGGGAGGGGAACTTACACTGAAGCTTTCTTT. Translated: CASSTPGRGTYTEAFF.

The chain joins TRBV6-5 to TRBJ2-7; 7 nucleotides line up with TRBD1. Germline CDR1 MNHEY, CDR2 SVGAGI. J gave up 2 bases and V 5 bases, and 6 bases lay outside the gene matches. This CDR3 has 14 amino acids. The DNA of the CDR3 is TGTGCCAGCAGTCAGACAGGGTACACCTACGAGCAGTACTTC. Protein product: CASSQTGYTYEQYF.

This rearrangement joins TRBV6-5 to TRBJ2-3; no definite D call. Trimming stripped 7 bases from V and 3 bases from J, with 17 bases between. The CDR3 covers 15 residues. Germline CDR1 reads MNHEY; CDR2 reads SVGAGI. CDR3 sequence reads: CASTPTSRMTDTQYF. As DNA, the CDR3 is TGTGCCAGCACCCCGACGTCCAGGATGACAGATACGCAGTATTTT.

Here the CDR3 DNA reads TGTGCCAGCAGTCCGACAGGGGAAACCAATCAGCCCCAGCATTTT. Translating gives CASSPTGETNQPQHF. The chain carries TRBV6-5 and TRBJ1-5; TRBD1 agrees at 8 bases. From germline, CDR1 is MNHEY and CDR2 SVGAGI. This CDR3 has 15 residues. V shed 5 bases, J shed 3 bases, and the junction held 6 bases outside the gene matches.

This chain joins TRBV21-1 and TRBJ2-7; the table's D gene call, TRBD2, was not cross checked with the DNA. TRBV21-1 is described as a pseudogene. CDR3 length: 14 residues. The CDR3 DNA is TGTGCCAGCAGCAAAGAGAGGGAAAACTACGAGCAGTACTTC. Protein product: CASSKERENYEQYF.

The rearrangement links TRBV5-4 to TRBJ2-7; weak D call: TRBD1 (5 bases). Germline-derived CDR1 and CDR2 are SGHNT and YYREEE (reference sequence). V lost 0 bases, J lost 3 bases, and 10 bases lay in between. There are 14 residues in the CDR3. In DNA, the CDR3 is TGTGCCAGCAGCTTGGGGGGCTCCGTCTACGAGCAGTACTTC. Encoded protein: CASSLGGSVYEQYF.

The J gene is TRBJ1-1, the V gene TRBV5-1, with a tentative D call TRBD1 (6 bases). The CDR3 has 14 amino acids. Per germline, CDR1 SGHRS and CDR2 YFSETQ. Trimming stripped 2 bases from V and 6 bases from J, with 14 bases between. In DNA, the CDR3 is TGCGCCAGCAGCTTCCAAGGGCAGGGGTCTGAAGCTTTCTTT. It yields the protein CASSFQGQGSEAFF. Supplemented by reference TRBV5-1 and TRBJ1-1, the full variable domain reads KAGVTQTPRYLIKTRGQQVTLSCSPISGHRSVSWYQQTPGQGLQFLFEYFSETQRNKGNFPGRFSGRQFSNSRSEMNVSTLELGDSALYLCASSFQGQGSEAFFGQGTRLTVV.

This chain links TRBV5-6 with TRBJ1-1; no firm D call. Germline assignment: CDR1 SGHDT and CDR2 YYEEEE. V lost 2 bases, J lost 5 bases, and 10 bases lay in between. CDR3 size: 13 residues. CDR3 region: CASSLRGGTEAFF. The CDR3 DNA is TGTGCCAGCAGCTTACGGGGAGGGACTGAAGCTTTCTTT.

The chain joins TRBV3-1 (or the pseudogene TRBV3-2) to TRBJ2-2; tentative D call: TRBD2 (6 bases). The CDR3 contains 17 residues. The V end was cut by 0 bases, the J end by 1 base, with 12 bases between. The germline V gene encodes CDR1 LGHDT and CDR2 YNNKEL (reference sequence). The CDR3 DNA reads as TGTGCCAGCAGCCAAGATGGGGGGTTCCTGAACACCGGGGAGCTGTTTTTT. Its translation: CASSQDGGFLNTGELFF.

CDR3 coding DNA: TGTGCCAGCAGCCCGAGGGGGACTAGCGGGGACGAGCAGTACTTC. It specifies CASSPRGTSGDEQYF. This chain uses TRBV4-2 with TRBJ2-7; 13 positions agree with TRBD2. The CDR3 totals 15 residues. Germline V gene data show CDR1 as LGHNA and CDR2 as YNFKEQ. V trimming: 4 bases; J trimming: 5 bases; junction bases outside the gene matches: 5.

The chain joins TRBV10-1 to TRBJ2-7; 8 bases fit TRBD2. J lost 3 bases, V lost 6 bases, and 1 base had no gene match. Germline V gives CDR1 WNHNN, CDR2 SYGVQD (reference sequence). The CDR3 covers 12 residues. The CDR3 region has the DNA TGCGCCAGCAGAGGGACTAGCTACGAGCAGTACTTC. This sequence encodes CASRGTSYEQYF.

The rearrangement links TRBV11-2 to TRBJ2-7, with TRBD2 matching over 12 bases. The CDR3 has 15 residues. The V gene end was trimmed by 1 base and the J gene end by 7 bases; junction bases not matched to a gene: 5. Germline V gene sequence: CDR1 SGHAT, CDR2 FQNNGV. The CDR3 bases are TGTGCCAGCAGCTTAGGTTGGGGACTAGCGGGTGAGCAGTACTTC. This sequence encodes CASSLGWGLAGEQYF.

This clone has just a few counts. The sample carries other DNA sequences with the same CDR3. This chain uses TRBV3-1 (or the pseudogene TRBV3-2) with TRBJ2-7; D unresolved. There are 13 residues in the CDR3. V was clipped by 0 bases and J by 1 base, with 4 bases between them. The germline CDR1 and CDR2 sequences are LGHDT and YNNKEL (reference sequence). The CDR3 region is CASSQDTSYEQYF. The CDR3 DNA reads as TGTGCCAGCAGCCAAGACACTTCCTACGAGCAGTACTTC.

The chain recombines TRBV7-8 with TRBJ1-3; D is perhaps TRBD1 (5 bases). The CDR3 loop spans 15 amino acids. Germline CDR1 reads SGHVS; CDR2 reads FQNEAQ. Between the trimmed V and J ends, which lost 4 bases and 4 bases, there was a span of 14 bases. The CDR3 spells CASSSARVGGNTIYF. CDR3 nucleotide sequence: TGTGCCAGCAGCTCCGCCAGGGTGGGGGGAAACACCATATATTTT.

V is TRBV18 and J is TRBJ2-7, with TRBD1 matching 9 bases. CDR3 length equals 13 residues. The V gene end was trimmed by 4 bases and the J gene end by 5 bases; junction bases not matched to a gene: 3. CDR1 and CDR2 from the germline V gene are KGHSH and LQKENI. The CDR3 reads CASSRGTGHEQYF. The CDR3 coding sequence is TGTGCCAGCTCACGTGGGACAGGGCACGAGCAGTACTTC.

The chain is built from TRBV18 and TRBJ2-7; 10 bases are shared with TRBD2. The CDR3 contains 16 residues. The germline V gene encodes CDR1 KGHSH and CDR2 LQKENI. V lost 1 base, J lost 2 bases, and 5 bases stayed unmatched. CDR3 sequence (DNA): TGTGCCAGCTCACCACTCACTAGCGGGGCCACCTACGAGCAGTACTTC. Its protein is CASSPLTSGATYEQYF.

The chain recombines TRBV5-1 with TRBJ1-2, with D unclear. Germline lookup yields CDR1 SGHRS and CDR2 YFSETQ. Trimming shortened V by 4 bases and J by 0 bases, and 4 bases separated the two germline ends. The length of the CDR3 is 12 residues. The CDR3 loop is CASSTTNYGYTF. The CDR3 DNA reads TGCGCCAGCAGCACAACTAACTATGGCTACACCTTC.

CDR3 DNA sequence: TGTGCTAGTGGTTTGGTACTGATAGGACAGGGGGCGCGAAACGGCGGCTACACCTTC. This codes for CASGLVLIGQGARNGGYTF. The V and J genes are TRBV12-5 and TRBJ1-2; the match to TRBD1 covers 11 bases. V shed 0 bases, J shed 8 bases, and the junction held 17 bases outside the gene matches. The germline CDR1 and CDR2 sequences are LGHNT and FRNRAP. CDR3 length: 19 residues. Based on the CDR3 plus reference TRBV12-5 and TRBJ1-2, the full variable domain is DARVTQTPRHKVTEMGQEVTMRCQPILGHNTVFWYRQTMMQGLELLAYFRNRAPLDDSGMPKDRFSAEMPDATLATLKIQPSEPRDSAVYFCASGLVLIGQGARNGGYTFGSGTRLTVV.

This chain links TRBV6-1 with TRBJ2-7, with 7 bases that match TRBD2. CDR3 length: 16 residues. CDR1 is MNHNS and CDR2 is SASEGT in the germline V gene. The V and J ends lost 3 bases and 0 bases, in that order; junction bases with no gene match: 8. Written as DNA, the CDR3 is TGTGCCAGCAGTGATTCCCTTCGCGGGGGCTCCTACGAGCAGTACTTC. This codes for CASSDSLRGGSYEQYF.

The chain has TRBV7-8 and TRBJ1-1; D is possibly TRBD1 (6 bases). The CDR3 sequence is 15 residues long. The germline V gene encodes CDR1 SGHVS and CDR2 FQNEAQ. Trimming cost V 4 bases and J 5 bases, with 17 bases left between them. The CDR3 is CASSYRRGISTEAFF. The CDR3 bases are TGTGCCAGCAGCTATCGCAGGGGTATCTCGACTGAAGCTTTCTTT.

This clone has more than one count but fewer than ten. This chain's CDR3 is CASNGGASNQPQHF. CDR3 nucleotides: TGTGCCAGTAATGGGGGGGCTAGCAATCAGCCCCAGCATTTT. The rearrangement links TRBV19 to TRBJ1-5, with D perhaps matching TRBD1 (6 bases). This CDR3 spans 14 amino acids. The germline CDR1 and CDR2 sequences are LNHDA and SQIVND (reference sequence). Deletions cut 7 bases from V and 0 bases from J, with 10 bases between.

CDR3 nucleotide sequence: TGTGCCAGCAGCCCCCTAAGCACAGATACGCAGTATTTT. Translation: CASSPLSTDTQYF. V usage is TRBV7-8 and J usage is TRBJ2-3, with D unclear. This CDR3 has 13 residues. Germline values: CDR1 SGHVS, CDR2 FQNEAQ. V was shortened by 5 bases and J by 0 bases, with 6 bases between the two germline ends.

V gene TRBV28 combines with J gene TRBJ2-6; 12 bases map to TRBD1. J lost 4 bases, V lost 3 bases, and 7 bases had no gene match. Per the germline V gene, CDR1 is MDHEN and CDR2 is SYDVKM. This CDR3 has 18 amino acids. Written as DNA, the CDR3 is TGTGCCAGCAGTTTCCCGGGACAGGGGGCGCACGGGGCCAACGTCCTGACTTTC. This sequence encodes CASSFPGQGAHGANVLTF.

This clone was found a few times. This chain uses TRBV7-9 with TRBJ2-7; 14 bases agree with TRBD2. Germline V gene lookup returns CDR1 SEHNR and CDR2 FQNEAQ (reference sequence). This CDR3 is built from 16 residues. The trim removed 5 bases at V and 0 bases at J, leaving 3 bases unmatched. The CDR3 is CASSLGTSGSSYEQYF. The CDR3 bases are TGTGCCAGCAGCCTAGGGACTAGCGGGAGCTCCTACGAGCAGTACTTC.